The 28 T cell receptor beta chains listed next were all sequenced from one sample in a study of neurological immune-mediated disorders. Sample time point: longitudinal time-point 1 (baseline). TCRdb re-called the 5' RACE reads through MiXCR, storing one row per CDR3 protein. The sample lists 60,000 to 90,000 distinct CDR3 sequences; roughly 10% were seen once. The source material was PBMCs. The source of these receptors is a man under 40 in good health.

This clonotype was observed many times. The chain is built from TRBV7-2 and TRBJ2-7, with D maybe TRBD1 (6 bases). The CDR3 loop spans 12 amino acids. The V end lost 3 bases, the J end lost 6 bases, and 9 bases lay between the germline ends. The germline V gene has CDR1 SGHTA and CDR2 FQGNSA. The CDR3 coding sequence is TGTGCCAGCAGCTTGTGGGACACCGAGCAGTACTTC. Translated: CASSLWDTEQYF.

The V call is TRBV2, the J call TRBJ2-2; D gene ambiguous. Between the trimmed V and J ends, which lost 3 bases and 1 base, there was a span of 3 bases. Germline V gene lookup returns CDR1 SNHLY and CDR2 FYNNEI. This CDR3 has 13 amino acids. Written as DNA, the CDR3 is TGTGCCAGCAGTGAGGTGAACACCGGGGAGCTGTTTTTT. Translating gives CASSEVNTGELFF.

This clonotype was found a few times. The rearrangement joins TRBV7-9 to TRBJ2-1, with D unresolved. Per the germline V gene, CDR1 is SEHNR and CDR2 is FQNEAQ (reference sequence). The CDR3 has 13 residues. Trimming cost V 1 base and J 7 bases, with 8 bases left between them. CDR3 nucleotide sequence: TGTGCCAGCAGCTTAGATCTGGAAAATGAGCAGTTCTTC. Its translation is CASSLDLENEQFF.

The table lists this clonotype with many counts. The chain joins TRBV7-9 to TRBJ1-3, with D possibly being TRBD1 (5 bases). CDR3 length: 15 amino acids. Germline loops: CDR1 SEHNR, CDR2 FQNEAQ (reference sequence). The V gene lost 5 bases and the J gene lost 0 bases, with 11 bases spanning the gap. CDR3 sequence: CASSPSGASGNTIYF. The CDR3 coding sequence is TGTGCCAGCAGCCCGTCCGGGGCCTCTGGAAACACCATATATTTT.

The V gene is TRBV7-8, the J gene TRBJ2-1, with D unresolved. The V and J ends lost 5 bases and 7 bases respectively, with 9 bases between them. From germline, CDR1 is SGHVS and CDR2 FQNEAQ. CDR3 size: 12 residues. In DNA form, the CDR3 reads TGTGCCAGCAGCCCGGCTATGAATGAGCAGTTCTTC. This codes for CASSPAMNEQFF.

Many counts were recorded for this clonotype. The V and J genes are TRBV28 and TRBJ2-1; D gene uncertain. Trimming pared 4 bases from V and 8 bases from J, leaving 12 bases between. This CDR3 region has 13 residues. Germline CDR1 MDHEN, CDR2 SYDVKM. The CDR3 sequence: CASSSIGWDEQFF. Here the CDR3 DNA reads TGTGCCAGCAGTTCCATCGGGTGGGATGAGCAGTTCTTC.

The chain links TRBV12-3 or TRBV12-4 to TRBJ1-3; D is uncertain. Trimming stripped 2 bases from V and 0 bases from J, with 14 bases between. The CDR3 has 17 amino acids. CDR3 nucleotides: TGTGCCAGCAGTTTATCCAAGGGATCGTACTCTGGAAACACCATATATTTT. Amino acids: CASSLSKGSYSGNTIYF.

At least ten counts were recorded for this clonotype. The gene calls are TRBV3-1 and TRBJ2-7; TRBD1 agrees at 7 bases. Germline V gene sequence: CDR1 LGHDT, CDR2 YNNKEL (reference sequence). The trim removed 0 bases at V and 2 bases at J, leaving 10 bases unmatched. The CDR3 runs 17 residues. CDR3 amino acids: CASSQDLTGDGAYEQYF. The CDR3 coding sequence is TGTGCCAGCAGCCAAGATCTCACAGGGGATGGGGCCTACGAGCAGTACTTC.

This clonotype came up many times. This chain uses TRBV7-2 with TRBJ2-3; maybe TRBD2 (7 bases). V shed 3 bases and J shed 4 bases, with 14 bases lying between them. From germline, CDR1 is SGHTA and CDR2 FQGNSA. The length of the CDR3 is 15 residues. Here the CDR3 reads CASSLRGGGADTQYF. DNA for the CDR3: TGTGCCAGCAGCTTGAGAGGGGGAGGGGCAGATACGCAGTATTTT. The variable domain in full, with the rest retrieved from reference TRBV7-2 and TRBJ2-3, is GAGVSQSPSNKVTEKGKDVELRCDPISGHTALYWYRQSLGQGLEFLIYFQGNSAPDKSGLPSDRFSAERTGGSVSTLTIQRTQQEDSAVYLCASSLRGGGADTQYFGPGTRLTVL.

In this sample, this clonotype turned up many times. The gene calls are TRBV3-1 and TRBJ2-5; 7 bases match TRBD2. This CDR3 region has 16 residues. Germline-derived CDR1 and CDR2 are LGHDT and YNNKEL (reference sequence). Trimming at V came to 3 bases and at J to 4 bases, leaving 11 bases not matched to a gene. DNA of the CDR3: TGTGCCAGCAGCCACCCGCGGCAAGCGGGACGAGAGACCCAGTACTTC. Protein product: CASSHPRQAGRETQYF.

The CDR3 sequence is CASSQEGLAGEEFF. CDR3 in DNA: TGTGCCAGCAGCCAAGAGGGTCTAGCGGGAGAGGAGTTCTTC. The V and J genes are TRBV4-2 and TRBJ2-1; 10 bases fit TRBD2. Germline values: CDR1 LGHNA, CDR2 YNFKEQ. This CDR3 has 14 amino acids. J gave up 14 bases and V 0 bases, and 7 bases lay outside the gene matches.

This clonotype was detected ten times or more. The chain is built from TRBV29-1 and TRBJ1-6; TRBD1 might be the D (5 bases). CDR1 is SQVTM and CDR2 is ANQGSEA in the germline V gene. The V end lost 3 bases, the J end lost 3 bases, and 15 bases lay between the germline ends. This CDR3 comprises 16 residues. CDR3 amino acids: CSVEGPLTDYNSPLHF. The CDR3 bases are TGCAGCGTTGAGGGCCCCTTGACAGACTATAATTCACCCCTCCACTTT.

This clonotype came up many times. This chain links TRBV29-1 with TRBJ2-1; tentatively, D is TRBD1 (5 bases). Germline CDR1 SQVTM, CDR2 ANQGSEA. CDR3 length equals 16 residues. V lost 3 bases and J 7 bases, leaving 22 bases between the germline ends. As DNA, the CDR3 is TGCAGCGTTGATAGGAGATCAGGGTCAGTACGAAATGAGCAGTTCTTC. Amino acids: CSVDRRSGSVRNEQFF.

This clonotype was seen repeatedly, ten times or more. The chain recombines TRBV28 with TRBJ1-2; TRBD1 might be the D (6 bases). Trimming took off 7 bases at V and 4 bases at J, with 13 bases between the two ends. The CDR3 runs to 13 residues. Looked up from germline, CDR1 is MDHEN and CDR2 is SYDVKM. This CDR3 is CASTNRDGYGYTF. The CDR3 DNA reads as TGTGCCAGCACCAACAGGGATGGCTATGGCTACACCTTC.

This clonotype was found many times. The rearrangement links TRBV5-1 to TRBJ2-1, with D perhaps matching TRBD2 (5 bases). The V end was cut by 0 bases, the J end by 1 base, with 11 bases between. The CDR3 is made up of 16 amino acids. Germline CDR1 and CDR2: SGHRS and YFSETQ. The CDR3 spells CASSLEAVGSYNEQFF. The CDR3 coding sequence is TGCGCCAGCAGCTTGGAAGCGGTTGGATCCTACAATGAGCAGTTCTTC.

The sample holds many counts of this clonotype. This chain connects TRBV12-3 or TRBV12-4 to TRBJ2-5; 7 bases fit TRBD1. CDR3 length equals 14 residues. V dropped 5 bases and J dropped 7; count of bases not matched to a gene: 10. In DNA, the CDR3 is TGTGCCAGCAGTGACCGACGGTCAGGGGGGACCCAGTACTTC. Translated: CASSDRRSGGTQYF.

This clonotype was found many times. The chain links TRBV20-1 to TRBJ2-1, with 12 bases lining up with TRBD2. Germline CDR1 reads DFQATT; CDR2 reads SNEGSKA (reference sequence). V lost 5 bases and J lost 7; bases outside the gene matches: 6. The CDR3 consists of 14 residues. CDR3 nucleotide sequence: TGCAGTGCTTTCCTAGCGGGAGGGTTGAATGAGCAGTTCTTC. It encodes CSAFLAGGLNEQFF.

A remark on this clonotype: It may be a read error: a sequence one base away is much more abundant. This chain uses TRBV15 with TRBJ2-3; TRBD2 is a possible D gene (5 bases). The CDR3 totals 15 residues. CDR1 is LNHNV, CDR2 YYDKDF, per germline (reference sequence). The CDR3 DNA reads TGTGCCACCATCAGAGAGGCGAGCGGTACAGATACGCAGTATTTT. Encoded protein: CATIREASGTDTQYF.

This clonotype was picked up many times. This chain links TRBV7-9 with TRBJ2-7; unclear D gene. V lost 1 base to trimming and J lost 0 bases, with 10 bases between them. Germline V gene lookup returns CDR1 SEHNR and CDR2 FQNEAQ (reference sequence). CDR3 size: 15 residues. The CDR3 loop is CASSLDPASSYEQYF. The DNA for the CDR3 is TGTGCCAGCAGCTTAGACCCGGCTAGCTCCTACGAGCAGTACTTC.

At least ten counts were recorded for this clonotype. The genes are TRBV5-1 and TRBJ2-7, with D uncertain. The CDR3 extends over 14 amino acids. The V gene's germline CDR1 is SGHRS and CDR2 YFSETQ. V shed 2 bases and J shed 3 bases, with 12 bases lying between them. In DNA, the CDR3 is TGCGCCAGCAGCTTCCCCGGCGAGGTCTACGAGCAGTACTTC. This codes for CASSFPGEVYEQYF.

This clonotype appeared many times. This chain links TRBV10-3 with TRBJ1-2; D gene unclear. The CDR3 extends over 13 amino acids. The germline V and J ends were trimmed by 3 bases and 7 bases, with 12 bases remaining between them. Looked up from germline, CDR1 is ENHRY and CDR2 is SYGVKD. The CDR3 coding sequence is TGTGCCATCAGTGAAGATCCGACGGTTGGCTACACCTTC. Amino acids: CAISEDPTVGYTF.

This clonotype occurred many times. The V gene is TRBV4-1, the J gene TRBJ2-7; D is unclear. V lost 0 bases to trimming and J lost 3 bases, with 6 bases between them. There are 13 residues in the CDR3. Germline V CDR1 and CDR2: MGHRA, YSYEKL. The CDR3 is CASSQDEDYEQYF. The CDR3, as DNA: TGCGCCAGCAGCCAAGATGAAGACTACGAGCAGTACTTC.

The sample holds many counts of this clonotype. The J gene is TRBJ2-5, the V gene TRBV5-1, with 8 bases matching TRBD1. The germline V gene encodes CDR1 SGHRS and CDR2 YFSETQ. This CDR3 contains 14 residues. Trimming took 4 bases from V and 2 from J; bases not matched to a gene: 4. The CDR3 coding sequence is TGCGCCAGCAGCCCCGACAGGGGTCAAGAGACCCAGTACTTC. This translates into CASSPDRGQETQYF.

This clonotype was recorded many times. The V and J genes are TRBV7-2 and TRBJ2-4; 7 bases map to TRBD1. Germline lookup yields CDR1 SGHTA and CDR2 FQGNSA. J gave up 0 bases and V 6 bases, and 5 bases lay outside the gene matches. This CDR3 comprises 15 residues. The CDR3 protein is CASSSRQGAKNIQYF. CDR3 nucleotides: TGTGCCAGCAGTTCTAGACAGGGAGCCAAAAACATTCAGTACTTC.

This clonotype was seen many times. This chain uses TRBV7-3 with TRBJ2-1; 11 nucleotides line up with TRBD2. Looked up from germline, CDR1 is SGHTA and CDR2 is FQGTGA. The CDR3 consists of 15 residues. J gave up 8 bases and V 4 bases, and 7 bases lay outside the gene matches. The DNA of the CDR3 is TGTGCCAGCAGCTATGTAGCGGGAGGGTTATATGAGCAGTTCTTC. The encoded protein is CASSYVAGGLYEQFF.

This clonotype was seen at least ten times. The chain is built from TRBV4-1 and TRBJ2-1; D unresolved. V was trimmed by 2 bases and J by 8 bases, leaving 7 bases between them. Germline loops: CDR1 MGHRA, CDR2 YSYEKL. There are 12 residues in the CDR3. The CDR3 loop reads CASSQNSYEQFF. CDR3 nucleotide sequence: TGCGCCAGCAGCCAAAATAGCTATGAGCAGTTCTTC.

This clonotype was observed many times. The chain is built from TRBV5-6 and TRBJ2-3, with 8 bases matching TRBD2. The CDR3 loop spans 17 amino acids. Trimming removed 4 bases from V and 0 bases from J; junction bases left unmatched: 10. Germline CDR1 is SGHDT and CDR2 is YYEEEE. In nucleotides, the CDR3 is TGTGCCAGCAGCCATGGCGGGGGGACTAAAAGCACAGATACGCAGTATTTT. Translation gives CASSHGGGTKSTDTQYF.

This clonotype was recorded many times. This chain links TRBV9 with TRBJ2-2; 7 nucleotides line up with TRBD2. Germline-derived CDR1 and CDR2 are SGDLS and YYNGEE. The CDR3 runs 15 residues. V shed 2 bases and J 5 bases; nucleotides not matched to a gene: 6. The CDR3 reads CASSVLRERTGELFF. CDR3 bases: TGTGCCAGCAGCGTGTTGCGGGAGAGGACCGGGGAGCTGTTTTTT.